This entry concerns a single T cell receptor (beta chain). Its specificity is not known. These data belong to a study of shared clonotypes between healthy human individuals. Study results and limitations: It was the non-shared clonotypes that had lower generation probabilities than clonotypes shared by all four donors.

Sorted-subset replicate PCRs used 200 to 250 ng DNA, approximately 27,000 T cell genomes. Method: immunoSEQ multiplex PCR; TCRdb's copy keeps in-frame clones and lacks some. The repertoire holds more than 2 million clones, with more than 90% as singletons. In the CD4+ fraction, cells were divided into CD45RA+ naive and CD45RA-negative memory subsets. The sequence came from a man in his late teens or twenties in good health. The sequenced material came from naive CD4+ T cells sorted from blood. The sample's subset: CD45RA+ positively selected.

For the CDR3, the DNA is TGTGCCAGCAGTTTCCTTAAGGGGTACGAGCAGTACTTC. Its protein is CASSFLKGYEQYF. J is TRBJ2-7 and V is TRBV6-6; a weak D match, TRBD1 (5 bases). In germline, CDR1 is MNHNY, CDR2 SVGAGI (reference sequence). V lost 4 bases and J lost 4, with 11 bases in between. The CDR3 is made up of 13 amino acids.